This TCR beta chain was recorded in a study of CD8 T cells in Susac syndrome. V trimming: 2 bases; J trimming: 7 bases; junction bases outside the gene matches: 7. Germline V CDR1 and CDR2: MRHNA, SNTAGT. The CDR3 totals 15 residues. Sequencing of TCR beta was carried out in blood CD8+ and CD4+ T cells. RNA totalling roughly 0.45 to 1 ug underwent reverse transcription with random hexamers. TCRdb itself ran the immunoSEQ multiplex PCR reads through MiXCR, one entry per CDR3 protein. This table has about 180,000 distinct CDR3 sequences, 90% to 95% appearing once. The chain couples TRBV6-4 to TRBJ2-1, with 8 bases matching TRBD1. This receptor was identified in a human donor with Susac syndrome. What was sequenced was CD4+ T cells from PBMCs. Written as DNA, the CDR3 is TGTGCCAGCAGTGACGGTTACAGGGGGATGAATGAGCAGTTCTTC. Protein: CASSDGYRGMNEQFF.